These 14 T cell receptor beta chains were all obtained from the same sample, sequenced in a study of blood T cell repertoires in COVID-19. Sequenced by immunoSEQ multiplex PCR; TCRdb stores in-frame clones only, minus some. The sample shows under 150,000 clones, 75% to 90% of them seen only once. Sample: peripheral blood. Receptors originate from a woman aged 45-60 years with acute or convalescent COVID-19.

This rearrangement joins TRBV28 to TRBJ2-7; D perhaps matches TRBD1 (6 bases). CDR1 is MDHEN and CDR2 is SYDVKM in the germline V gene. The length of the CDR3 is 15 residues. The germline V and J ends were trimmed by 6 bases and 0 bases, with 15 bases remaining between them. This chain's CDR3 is CASSPGAVRSYEQYF. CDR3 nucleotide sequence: TGTGCCAGCAGCCCAGGGGCAGTACGCTCCTACGAGCAGTACTTC.

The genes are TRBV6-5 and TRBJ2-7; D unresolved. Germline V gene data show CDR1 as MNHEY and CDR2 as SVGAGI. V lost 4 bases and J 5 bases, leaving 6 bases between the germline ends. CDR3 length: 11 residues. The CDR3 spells CASSSINEQYF. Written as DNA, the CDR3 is TGTGCCAGCAGTTCTATAAACGAGCAGTACTTC.

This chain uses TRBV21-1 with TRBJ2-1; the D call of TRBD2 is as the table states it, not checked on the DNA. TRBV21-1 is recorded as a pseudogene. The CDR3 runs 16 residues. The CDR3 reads CASPKGRRSSDNEQFF. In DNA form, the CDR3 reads TGTGCCAGCCCAAAAGGCAGGAGGAGTAGCGACAATGAGCAGTTCTTC.

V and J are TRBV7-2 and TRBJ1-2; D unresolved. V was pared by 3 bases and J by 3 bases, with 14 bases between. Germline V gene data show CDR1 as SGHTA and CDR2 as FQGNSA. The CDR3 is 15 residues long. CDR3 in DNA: TGTGCCAGCAGCTTTAGCCACGAGAAGGACTATGGCTACACCTTC. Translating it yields CASSFSHEKDYGYTF. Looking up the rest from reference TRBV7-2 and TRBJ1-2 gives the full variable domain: GAGVSQSPSNKVTEKGKDVELRCDPISGHTALYWYRQSLGQGLEFLIYFQGNSAPDKSGLPSDRFSAERTGGSVSTLTIQRTQQEDSAVYLCASSFSHEKDYGYTFGSGTRLTVV.

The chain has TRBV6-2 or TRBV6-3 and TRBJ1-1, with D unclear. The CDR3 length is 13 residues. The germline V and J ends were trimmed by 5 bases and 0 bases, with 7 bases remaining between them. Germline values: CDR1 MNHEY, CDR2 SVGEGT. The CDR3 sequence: CASSGLMNTEAFF. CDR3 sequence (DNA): TGTGCCAGCAGTGGCCTGATGAACACTGAAGCTTTCTTT.

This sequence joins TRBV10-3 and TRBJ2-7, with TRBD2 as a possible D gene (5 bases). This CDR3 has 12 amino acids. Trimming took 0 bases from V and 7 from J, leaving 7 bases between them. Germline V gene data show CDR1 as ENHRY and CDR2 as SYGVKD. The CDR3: CAISESTGEQYF. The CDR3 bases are TGTGCCATCAGTGAGTCGACGGGGGAGCAGTACTTC.

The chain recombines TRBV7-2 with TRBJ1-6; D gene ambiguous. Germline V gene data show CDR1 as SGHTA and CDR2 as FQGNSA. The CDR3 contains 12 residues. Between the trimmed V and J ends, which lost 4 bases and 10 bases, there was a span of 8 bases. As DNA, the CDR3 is TGTGCCAGCAGCTCTGTGTTCTCACCCCTCCACTTT. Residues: CASSSVFSPLHF.

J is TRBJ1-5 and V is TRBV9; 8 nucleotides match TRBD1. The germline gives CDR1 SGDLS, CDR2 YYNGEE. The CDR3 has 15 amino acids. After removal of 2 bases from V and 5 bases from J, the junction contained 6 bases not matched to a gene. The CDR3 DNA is TGTGCCAGCAGCGTCTCAGGGGGCGAGGATCAGCCCCAGCATTTT. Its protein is CASSVSGGEDQPQHF.

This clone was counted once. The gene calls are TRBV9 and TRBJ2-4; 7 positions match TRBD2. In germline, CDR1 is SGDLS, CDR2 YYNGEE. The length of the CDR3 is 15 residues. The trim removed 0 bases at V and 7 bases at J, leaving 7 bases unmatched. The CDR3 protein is CASSVGAGVSNIQYF. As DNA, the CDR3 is TGTGCCAGCAGCGTAGGGGCGGGAGTGTCCAACATTCAGTACTTC.

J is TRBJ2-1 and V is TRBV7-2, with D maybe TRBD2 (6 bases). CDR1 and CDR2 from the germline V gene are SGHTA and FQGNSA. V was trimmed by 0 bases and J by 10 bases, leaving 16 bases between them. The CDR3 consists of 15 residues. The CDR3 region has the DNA TGTGCCAGCAGCTTAGCACTGGGACTCCCCAGGGAGCAGTTCTTC. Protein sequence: CASSLALGLPREQFF.

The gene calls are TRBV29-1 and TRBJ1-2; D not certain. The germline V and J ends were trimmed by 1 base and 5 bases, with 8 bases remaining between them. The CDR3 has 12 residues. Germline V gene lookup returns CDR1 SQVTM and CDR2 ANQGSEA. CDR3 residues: CSVEASYYGYTF. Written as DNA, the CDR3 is TGCAGCGTTGAAGCCAGTTATTATGGCTACACCTTC.

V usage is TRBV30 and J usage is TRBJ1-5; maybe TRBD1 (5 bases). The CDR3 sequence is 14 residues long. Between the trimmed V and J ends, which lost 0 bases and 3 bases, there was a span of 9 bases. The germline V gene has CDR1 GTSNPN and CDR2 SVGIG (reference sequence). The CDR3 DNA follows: TGTGCCTGGAGTGTTAATGGGGCCAATCAGCCCCAGCATTTT. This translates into CAWSVNGANQPQHF.

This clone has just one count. Written as DNA, the CDR3 is TGCGCCAGCAGCCAAGATTATATAAGGCGCCCGAAACACAGATACTCTGGAAACACCATATATTTT. Amino acid sequence: CASSQDYIRRPKHRYSGNTIYF. The chain recombines TRBV4-1 with TRBJ1-3; D not resolved. The CDR3 contains 22 residues. The V end was cut by 0 bases, the J end by 0 bases, with 27 bases between. Per the germline V gene, CDR1 is MGHRA and CDR2 is YSYEKL.

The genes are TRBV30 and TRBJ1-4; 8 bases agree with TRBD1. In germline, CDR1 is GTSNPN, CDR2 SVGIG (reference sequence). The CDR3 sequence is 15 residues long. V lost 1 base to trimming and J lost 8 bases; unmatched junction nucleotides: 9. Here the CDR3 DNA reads TGTGCCTGGAGTGCGATAGACAGGGGAGGAGAAAAACTGTTTTTT. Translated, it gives CAWSAIDRGGEKLFF.